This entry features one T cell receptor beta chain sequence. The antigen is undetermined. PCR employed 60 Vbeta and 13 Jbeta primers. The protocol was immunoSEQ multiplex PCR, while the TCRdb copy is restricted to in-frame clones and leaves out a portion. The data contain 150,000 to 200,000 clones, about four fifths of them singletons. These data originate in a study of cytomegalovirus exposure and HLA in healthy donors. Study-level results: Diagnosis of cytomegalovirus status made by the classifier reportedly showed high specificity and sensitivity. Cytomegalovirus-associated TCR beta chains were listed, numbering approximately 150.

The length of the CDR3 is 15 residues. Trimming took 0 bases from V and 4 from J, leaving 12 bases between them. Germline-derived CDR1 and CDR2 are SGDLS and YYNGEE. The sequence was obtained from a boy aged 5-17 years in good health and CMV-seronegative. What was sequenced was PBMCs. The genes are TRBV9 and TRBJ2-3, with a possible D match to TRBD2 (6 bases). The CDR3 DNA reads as TGTGCCAGCAGCGTAGTTGAGGGAGGAGCAGATACGCAGTATTTT. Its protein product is CASSVVEGGADTQYF.